Each of the 12 T cell receptor beta chains below was sequenced from the same sample in a study of T cell changes during pregnancy in multiple sclerosis. The data were produced by immunoSEQ multiplex PCR, yet TCRdb's version contains in-frame clones alone and is incomplete. The table lists approximately 99,000 clones, about 94% of them singletons. The material sequenced was peripheral blood, taken after pregnancy. All receptors derive from a female donor with multiple sclerosis, enrolled in a pregnancy study.

This rearrangement joins TRBV4-2 to TRBJ2-7; maybe TRBD1 (6 bases). Germline lookup yields CDR1 LGHNA and CDR2 YNFKEQ. With 3 bases removed from V and 0 bases from J, the gap between germline ends came to 12 bases. This CDR3 is built from 15 residues. As DNA, the CDR3 is TGTGCCAGCAGCCACCGACAGGAGAGCTCCTACGAGCAGTACTTC. Residues: CASSHRQESSYEQYF.

This rearrangement joins TRBV4-3 to TRBJ2-7, with a possible D match to TRBD1 (6 bases). Trimming removed 4 bases from V and 3 bases from J, with 13 bases in between. The V gene's germline CDR1 is LGHNA and CDR2 YSLEER. The CDR3 consists of 14 residues. CDR3 coding DNA: TGCGCCAGCAGCCTTTCCAGGGGTTTCTACGAGCAGTACTTC. It codes for CASSLSRGFYEQYF.

This chain's CDR3 is CASSPGSRNTEAFF. CDR3 nucleotide sequence: TGTGCCAGCAGCCCCGGTAGTCGGAACACTGAAGCTTTCTTT. The chain joins TRBV11-2 to TRBJ1-1; the D is unclear. Germline V gene sequence: CDR1 SGHAT, CDR2 FQNNGV. CDR3 length: 14 amino acids. The germline V and J ends were trimmed by 5 bases and 1 base, with 11 bases remaining between them.

V gene TRBV5-1 combines with J gene TRBJ2-5, with D uncertain. The germline gives CDR1 SGHRS, CDR2 YFSETQ. V was clipped by 1 base and J by 5 bases, with 18 bases between them. This CDR3 contains 16 residues. CDR3 DNA sequence: TGCGCCAGCAGCTTGAGTCCGACGCTTGAAGCGGAGACCCAGTACTTC. Amino acids: CASSLSPTLEAETQYF.

V is TRBV5-1 and J is TRBJ1-4; TRBD1 agrees at 10 bases. The germline gives CDR1 SGHRS, CDR2 YFSETQ. Germline trimming cut 4 bases from V and 5 bases from J; bases unmatched to any gene: 2. The CDR3 covers 14 residues. The DNA for the CDR3 is TGCGCCAGCAGCAGGGGACAGGGGAATGAAAAACTGTTTTTT. This codes for CASSRGQGNEKLFF. The variable domain in full, completed from reference TRBV5-1 and TRBJ1-4, reads KAGVTQTPRYLIKTRGQQVTLSCSPISGHRSVSWYQQTPGQGLQFLFEYFSETQRNKGNFPGRFSGRQFSNSRSEMNVSTLELGDSALYLCASSRGQGNEKLFFGSGTQLSVL.

This chain joins TRBV12-5 and TRBJ2-3; TRBD2 matches at 12 bases. The CDR3 loop spans 16 amino acids. Germline V gene sequence: CDR1 LGHNT, CDR2 FRNRAP. Trimming took 4 bases from V and 0 from J; bases not matched to a gene: 2. The CDR3 region is CASGSGTSGSTDTQYF. As DNA, the CDR3 is TGTGCTAGTGGTTCGGGGACTAGCGGGAGCACAGATACGCAGTATTTT.

V gene TRBV9 combines with J gene TRBJ2-1; TRBD2 matches at 8 bases. This CDR3 is 18 amino acids long. The germline V gene encodes CDR1 SGDLS and CDR2 YYNGEE. V was pared by 0 bases and J by 0 bases, with 8 bases of the junction left unmatched. The CDR3 here is CASSVVPSGGGSYNEQFF. The CDR3 coding sequence is TGTGCCAGCAGCGTAGTACCCTCGGGGGGGGGCTCCTACAATGAGCAGTTCTTC.

The chain carries TRBV15 and TRBJ2-6; TRBD2 agrees at 11 bases. Trimming took 4 bases from V and 0 from J; bases not matched to a gene: 11. Germline CDR1 LNHNV, CDR2 YYDKDF (reference sequence). This CDR3 is built from 20 residues. The CDR3 here is CATSTGLAGPNRSGANVLTF. The CDR3 nucleotides read TGTGCCACCAGCACTGGACTAGCGGGCCCAAATCGCTCTGGGGCCAACGTCCTGACTTTC.

The gene calls are TRBV19 and TRBJ2-1; TRBD1 aligns across 7 bases. This CDR3 has 14 amino acids. V lost 2 bases to trimming and J lost 4 bases; unmatched junction nucleotides: 2. The germline V gene has CDR1 LNHDA and CDR2 SQIVND (reference sequence). CDR3 protein: CASSITTGYNEQFF. The CDR3 DNA is TGTGCCAGTAGTATAACGACAGGGTACAATGAGCAGTTCTTC.

V usage is TRBV7-9 and J usage is TRBJ1-5, with D maybe TRBD1 (5 bases). The CDR3 covers 13 residues. V was shortened by 6 bases and J by 1 base, with 7 bases between the two germline ends. Germline V gene sequence: CDR1 SEHNR, CDR2 FQNEAQ (reference sequence). CDR3 protein: CASSPGSNQPQHF. The CDR3 DNA reads as TGTGCCAGCAGTCCAGGGAGCAATCAGCCCCAGCATTTT.

This chain joins TRBV5-4 and TRBJ2-1; D call uncertain. V lost 1 base and J lost 0, with 5 bases in between. This CDR3 has 14 amino acids. Per germline, CDR1 SGHNT and CDR2 YYREEE (reference sequence). CDR3 protein: CASSLPGSYNEQFF. CDR3 DNA: TGTGCCAGCAGCTTGCCGGGCTCCTACAATGAGCAGTTCTTC.

This clone was seen once. This sequence joins TRBV5-6 and TRBJ2-5; 7 bases align to TRBD2. The CDR3 sequence is 14 residues long. The ends lost 3 bases at V and 3 bases at J; junction bases unmatched: 5. Per germline, CDR1 SGHDT and CDR2 YYEEEE. The CDR3 coding sequence is TGTGCCAGCAGCTCTAGGCTAGCGGAAGAGACCCAGTACTTC. Translating it yields CASSSRLAEETQYF.